These 28 T cell receptor beta chains were sequenced from one sample in a study of T cell repertoires in cytomegalovirus infection. TCRdb passed the reads through MiXCR, listing each CDR3 protein once. The sample yields fewer than 550,000 distinct CDR3 sequences, less than 30% seen once. Sequences were obtained from PBMCs. These receptors came from a human donor in good health (CMV status not recorded). Some clones in this sample may be carry-over from other donors' samples.

This clonotype was found a few times. This rearrangement joins TRBV29-1 to TRBJ2-7; 7 bases fit TRBD1. Germline assignment: CDR1 SQVTM and CDR2 ANQGSEA. Trimming cost V 3 bases and J 5 bases; bases outside gene matches: 1. CDR3 length equals 11 residues. CDR3 sequence (DNA): TGCAGCGTTGATACAGGGGACGAGCAGTACTTC. Translated: CSVDTGDEQYF.

The genes are TRBV6-2 or TRBV6-3 and TRBJ2-3; D might be TRBD2 (5 bases). The germline gives CDR1 MNHEY, CDR2 SVGEGT. The CDR3 contains 14 residues. The V gene lost 6 bases and the J gene lost 6 bases, with 16 bases spanning the gap. CDR3 residues: CASSKSLQRDTQYF. The DNA for the CDR3 is TGTGCCAGCAGCAAGAGCCTACAGCGGGATACGCAGTATTTT.

This clonotype occurred a few times. V and J are TRBV7-8 and TRBJ2-5, with TRBD1 matching over 8 bases. The CDR3 runs to 16 residues. CDR1 is SGHVS and CDR2 is FQNEAQ in the germline V gene. With 5 bases clipped from V and 10 bases from J, the junction kept 18 bases outside the gene matches. In nucleotides, the CDR3 is TGTGCCAGCAGCGCCCTGGCTGGCGGGTACACAGGGGGCCAGTACTTC. Translated: CASSALAGGYTGGQYF.

The chain is built from TRBV6-6 and TRBJ2-3, with 11 bases identical to TRBD2. CDR1 is MNHNY and CDR2 is SVGAGI in the germline V gene (reference sequence). This CDR3 has 15 residues. J gave up 5 bases and V 8 bases, and 9 bases lay outside the gene matches. CDR3 region: CASGGTSGGGDTQYF. The CDR3 nucleotides read TGTGCCAGCGGAGGGACTAGCGGAGGGGGAGATACGCAGTATTTT.

The gene calls are TRBV3-1 and TRBJ2-5; 7 nucleotides agree with TRBD2. Germline CDR1 and CDR2: LGHDT and YNNKEL (reference sequence). V trimming: 6 bases; J trimming: 5 bases; junction bases outside the gene matches: 6. The CDR3 runs to 13 residues. The DNA of the CDR3 is TGTGCCAGCAGAGGACTAGTCTCGGAGACCCAGTACTTC. As protein: CASRGLVSETQYF.

This clonotype was detected a few times. The gene calls are TRBV20-1 and TRBJ2-2; possibly TRBD1 or TRBD2 for D (5 bases each). The CDR3 contains 14 residues. Germline values: CDR1 DFQATT, CDR2 SNEGSKA (reference sequence). Trimming shortened V by 5 bases and J by 2 bases, and 12 bases separated the two germline ends. The DNA for the CDR3 is TGCAGTGCTTCCGGGACCCCTAACACCGGGGAGCTGTTTTTT. Residues: CSASGTPNTGELFF.

The V gene is TRBV19, the J gene TRBJ1-6, with 7 bases that match TRBD1. The junction had 6 bases not matched to a gene; V was cut back by 6 bases and J by 7 bases. The CDR3 runs to 14 residues. In germline, CDR1 is LNHDA, CDR2 SQIVND (reference sequence). The CDR3 coding sequence is TGTGCCAGTAGGTCGACAGGGCCGAATTCACCCCTCCACTTT. The encoded protein is CASRSTGPNSPLHF.

V and J are TRBV6-6 and TRBJ1-4, with D possibly TRBD1 on 6 matching bases. V shed 5 bases and J shed 2 bases, with 15 bases lying between them. The CDR3 has 16 residues. Germline V gene lookup returns CDR1 MNHNY and CDR2 SVGAGI (reference sequence). The CDR3 is CASSGRGGSTNEKLFF. CDR3 coding DNA: TGTGCCAGCAGTGGTAGGGGGGGATCGACTAATGAAAAACTGTTTTTT.

This clonotype was detected ten times or more. In DNA form, the CDR3 reads TGTGCCAGCAGCTTAGGTCGGGGAGGGGAGACCCAGTACTTC. Translation gives CASSLGRGGETQYF. The chain combines TRBV7-2 with TRBJ2-5; TRBD2 aligns across 7 bases. With 1 base clipped from V and 5 bases from J, the junction kept 4 bases outside the gene matches. CDR3 length equals 14 residues. Looked up from germline, CDR1 is SGHTA and CDR2 is FQGNSA.

The chain recombines TRBV7-9 with TRBJ2-7; perhaps TRBD2 as D (6 bases). Trimming took off 0 bases at V and 3 bases at J, with 12 bases between the two ends. Germline CDR1 is SEHNR and CDR2 is FQNEAQ (reference sequence). The CDR3 consists of 15 residues. The CDR3 coding sequence is TGTGCCAGCAGCTTAGCCAGCGGGCCGATCTACGAGCAGTACTTC. Its translation is CASSLASGPIYEQYF.

The J gene is TRBJ1-5, the V gene TRBV19; 8 nucleotides align to TRBD1. The CDR3 sequence is 14 residues long. V was pared by 6 bases and J by 5 bases, with 6 bases of the junction left unmatched. Germline V gene sequence: CDR1 LNHDA, CDR2 SQIVND (reference sequence). CDR3 region: CASRITGGDQPQHF. In DNA form, the CDR3 reads TGTGCCAGTAGAATCACAGGGGGGGATCAGCCCCAGCATTTT.

The J gene is TRBJ1-5, the V gene TRBV6-2 or TRBV6-3, with 8 bases lining up with TRBD1. V shed 5 bases and J 7 bases; nucleotides not matched to a gene: 7. Germline V lookup: CDR1 MNHEY, CDR2 SVGEGT. The CDR3 extends over 14 amino acids. The CDR3 loop is CASSKRQGRQPQHF. In DNA, the CDR3 is TGTGCCAGCAGTAAGAGACAGGGGCGACAGCCCCAGCATTTT.

The chain employs TRBV3-1 and TRBJ1-1; D ambiguous. Looked up from germline, CDR1 is LGHDT and CDR2 is YNNKEL (reference sequence). The length of the CDR3 is 13 residues. V was shortened by 0 bases and J by 6 bases, with 8 bases between the two germline ends. CDR3 amino acids: CASSQDQAPEAFF. CDR3 nucleotides: TGTGCCAGCAGCCAAGATCAGGCACCTGAAGCTTTCTTT.

V is TRBV28 and J is TRBJ1-5; D is ambiguous. The germline CDR1 and CDR2 sequences are MDHEN and SYDVKM. The V end was cut by 6 bases, the J end by 3 bases, with 12 bases between. This CDR3 is 14 amino acids long. CDR3 nucleotides: TGTGCCAGCAGCTTCGAATTTGACAATCAGCCCCAGCATTTT. Its translation: CASSFEFDNQPQHF.

The J gene is TRBJ1-1, the V gene TRBV6-5, with D possibly TRBD1 on 5 matching bases. Germline V gene sequence: CDR1 MNHEY, CDR2 SVGAGI. Trimming took off 2 bases at V and 5 bases at J, with 18 bases between the two ends. This CDR3 is 16 amino acids long. This CDR3 reads CASSYTTVRGPTEAFF. Here the CDR3 DNA reads TGTGCCAGCAGTTACACCACCGTGAGGGGTCCGACTGAAGCTTTCTTT.

Details on this clonotype: Sequence at one end of the junction differs from germline and may be a read error. This chain links TRBV28 with TRBJ1-5; D is possibly TRBD1 (5 bases). In germline, CDR1 is MDHEN, CDR2 SYDVKM. CDR3 size: 14 residues. Here the CDR3 DNA reads TGTGCCAGCAGAAATGATCAGGGCGATCACCCCCAGCATTTT. Protein product: CASRNDQGDHPQHF.

This clonotype was seen a few times. J is TRBJ1-1 and V is TRBV28, with D possibly TRBD1 on 5 matching bases. The CDR3 has 13 amino acids. Germline V gene data show CDR1 as MDHEN and CDR2 as SYDVKM. Trimming removed 4 bases from V and 5 bases from J, with 11 bases in between. As DNA, the CDR3 is TGTGCCAGCAGTTCGGCGCAGGGTACTGAAGCTTTCTTT. Its protein product is CASSSAQGTEAFF.

This clonotype was seen a handful of times. This chain joins TRBV28 and TRBJ2-7; 10 bases line up with TRBD2. The CDR3 sequence is 16 residues long. From germline, CDR1 is MDHEN and CDR2 SYDVKM. The ends lost 6 bases at V and 1 base at J; junction bases unmatched: 9. The CDR3 spells CASRLPRTSGSYEQYF. The CDR3 region has the DNA TGTGCCAGCAGGCTGCCGAGGACTAGCGGATCCTACGAGCAGTACTTC.

J is TRBJ1-2 and V is TRBV12-3 or TRBV12-4; D might be TRBD1 (5 bases). This CDR3 comprises 16 residues. Trimming pared 1 base from V and 2 bases from J, leaving 14 bases between. The CDR3 spells CASSLVGGRENYGYTF. The CDR3 DNA reads as TGTGCCAGCAGTTTAGTTGGTGGCAGGGAGAACTATGGCTACACCTTC.

This clonotype was counted between two and nine times. This sequence joins TRBV12-3 or TRBV12-4 and TRBJ1-2; 8 positions agree with TRBD1. There are 13 residues in the CDR3. The V and J ends lost 6 bases and 8 bases, in that order; junction bases with no gene match: 8. The CDR3 here is CASSLPTGVGYTF. The CDR3 DNA is TGTGCCAGCAGCCTTCCGACAGGGGTGGGCTACACCTTC.

This clonotype came up a few times. The rearrangement joins TRBV5-1 to TRBJ2-1, with 7 bases lining up with TRBD2. V trimming: 4 bases; J trimming: 9 bases; junction bases outside the gene matches: 10. The V gene's germline CDR1 is SGHRS and CDR2 YFSETQ. The CDR3 is 14 residues long. CDR3 sequence: CASSGWTSRGEQFF. Written as DNA, the CDR3 is TGCGCCAGCAGCGGATGGACTAGTCGCGGTGAGCAGTTCTTC.

This clonotype occurred a few times. The chain has TRBV7-6 and TRBJ1-2; D remains ambiguous. The CDR3 runs to 13 residues. Trimming took 5 bases from V and 8 from J, leaving 15 bases between them. Per germline, CDR1 SGHVS and CDR2 FNYEAQ. DNA of the CDR3: TGTGCCAGCAGCGGAAATACCCCCAGGGGCTACACCTTC. It translates to CASSGNTPRGYTF.

Many counts were recorded for this clonotype. V and J are TRBV7-2 and TRBJ2-7, with 8 bases identical to TRBD1. Germline-derived CDR1 and CDR2 are SGHTA and FQGNSA. Trimming at V came to 1 base and at J to 2 bases, leaving 7 bases not matched to a gene. The CDR3 consists of 16 residues. The CDR3 DNA sequence: TGTGCCAGCAGCTTAGAGGGGACGACAGGGGCCTACGAGCAGTACTTC. Translation gives CASSLEGTTGAYEQYF.

This clonotype showed up just a few times. This chain uses TRBV30 with TRBJ1-2, with unresolved D. The germline gives CDR1 GTSNPN, CDR2 SVGIG (reference sequence). Trimming took 0 bases from V and 9 from J, leaving 11 bases between them. The CDR3 is made up of 12 amino acids. CDR3 nucleotide sequence: TGTGCCTGGAGTGTTTACGGTCTGAGCTACACCTTC. As protein: CAWSVYGLSYTF.

This clonotype was counted between two and nine times. For the CDR3, the DNA is TGTGCCAGCCAGGGGTACAATGAGCAGTTCTTC. Protein sequence: CASQGYNEQFF. This chain connects TRBV28 to TRBJ2-1, with D perhaps matching TRBD1 (6 bases). The V gene lost 8 bases and the J gene lost 4 bases, with 6 bases spanning the gap. Germline V gene sequence: CDR1 MDHEN, CDR2 SYDVKM. There are 11 residues in the CDR3.

This clonotype was seen only a few times. The chain carries TRBV10-3 and TRBJ1-2, with TRBD1 matching 12 bases. This CDR3 is built from 16 residues. V lost 6 bases and J lost 7; bases outside the gene matches: 12. CDR1 is ENHRY and CDR2 is SYGVKD in the germline V gene. CDR3 sequence: CAISGGTGGALPGYTF. The CDR3 DNA follows: TGTGCCATCAGCGGGGGGACAGGGGGCGCCCTGCCTGGCTACACCTTC.

This clonotype was seen many times. The J gene is TRBJ1-4, the V gene TRBV7-8; D remains ambiguous. The CDR3 has 16 residues. Trimming removed 0 bases from V and 7 bases from J, with 15 bases in between. The germline V gene encodes CDR1 SGHVS and CDR2 FQNEAQ. CDR3 bases: TGTGCCAGCAGCTTAGCGCCTAACGGGTTGGGTGAAAAACTGTTTTTT. As protein: CASSLAPNGLGEKLFF.

This clonotype appeared many times. V usage is TRBV27 and J usage is TRBJ1-2; no definite D call. CDR3 length: 13 residues. Looked up from germline, CDR1 is MNHEY and CDR2 is SMNVEV (reference sequence). The V gene lost 4 bases and the J gene lost 2 bases, with 8 bases spanning the gap. The CDR3 region is CASSSSSNYGYTF. CDR3 nucleotides: TGTGCCAGCAGTTCCTCGAGCAACTATGGCTACACCTTC.